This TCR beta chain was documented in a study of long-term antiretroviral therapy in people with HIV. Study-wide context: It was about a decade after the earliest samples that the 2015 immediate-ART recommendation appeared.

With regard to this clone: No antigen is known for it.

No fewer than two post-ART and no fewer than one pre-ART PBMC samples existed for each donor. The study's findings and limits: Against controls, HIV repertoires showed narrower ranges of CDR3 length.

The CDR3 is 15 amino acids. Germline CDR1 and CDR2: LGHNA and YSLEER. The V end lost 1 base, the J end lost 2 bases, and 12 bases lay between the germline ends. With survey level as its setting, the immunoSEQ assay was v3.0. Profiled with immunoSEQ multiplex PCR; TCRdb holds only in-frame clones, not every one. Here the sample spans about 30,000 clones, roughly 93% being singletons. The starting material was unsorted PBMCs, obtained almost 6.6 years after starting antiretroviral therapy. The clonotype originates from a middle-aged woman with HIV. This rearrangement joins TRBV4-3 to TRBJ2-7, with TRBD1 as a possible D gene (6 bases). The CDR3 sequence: CASSQGARGAYEQYF. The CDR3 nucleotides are TGCGCCAGCAGCCAAGGAGCCAGGGGCGCCTACGAGCAGTACTTC.